This T cell receptor beta chain was sequenced during a study of shared clonotypes between healthy human individuals. Execution of the assay was at deep level. The authors split each subset's genomic DNA evenly across several immunoSEQ plates. As originally analysed: Filtering differed since immunoSEQ provided only junctions, with no quality scores. The assay was immunoSEQ multiplex PCR, and TCRdb's table has in-frame clones only and misses some. V, J and clone size are taken as reported in that table, and D and trimming were inferred from the DNA itself. The sample includes 470,000 or so clones, approximately 80% of them seen just once. The unsorted samples took some 90 million PBMCs to get genomic DNA. The CDR3 length is 16 residues.

This TCR was sampled from a woman between 40 and 50 years old in good health. Some clones in this sample may be carry-over from other donors' samples. The material sequenced was PBMCs. The chain couples TRBV21-1 to TRBJ2-7; the D call of TRBD2 is as the table states it, not checked on the DNA. TRBV21-1 is described as a pseudogene. In DNA form, the CDR3 reads TGTGCCAGCAGCAAAGAGGGGCGGGAGCAAACGGGAGAGCAGTACTTC. Its translation is CASSKEGREQTGEQYF.